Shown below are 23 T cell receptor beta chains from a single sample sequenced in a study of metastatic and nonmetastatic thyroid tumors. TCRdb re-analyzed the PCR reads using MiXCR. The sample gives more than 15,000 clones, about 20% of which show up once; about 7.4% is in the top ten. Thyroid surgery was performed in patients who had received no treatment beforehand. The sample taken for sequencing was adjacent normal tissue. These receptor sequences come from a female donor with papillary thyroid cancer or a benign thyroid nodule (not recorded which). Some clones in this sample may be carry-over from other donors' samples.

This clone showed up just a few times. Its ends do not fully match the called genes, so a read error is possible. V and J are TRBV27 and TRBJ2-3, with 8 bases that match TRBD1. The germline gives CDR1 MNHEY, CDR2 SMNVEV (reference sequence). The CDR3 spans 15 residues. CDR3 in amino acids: CASCFRGLGSDTQYF. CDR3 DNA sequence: TGTGCCAGCTGTTTCAGGGGGCTGGGATCAGATACGCAGTATTTT.

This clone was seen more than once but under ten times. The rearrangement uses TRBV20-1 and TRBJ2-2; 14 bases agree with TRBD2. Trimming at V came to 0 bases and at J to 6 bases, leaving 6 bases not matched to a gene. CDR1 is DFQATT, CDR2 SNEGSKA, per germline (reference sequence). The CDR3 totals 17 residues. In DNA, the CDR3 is TGCAGTGCTAGAGATCCGACTAGCGGGAGGGCCCCCGGGGAGCTGTTTTTT. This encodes CSARDPTSGRAPGELFF.

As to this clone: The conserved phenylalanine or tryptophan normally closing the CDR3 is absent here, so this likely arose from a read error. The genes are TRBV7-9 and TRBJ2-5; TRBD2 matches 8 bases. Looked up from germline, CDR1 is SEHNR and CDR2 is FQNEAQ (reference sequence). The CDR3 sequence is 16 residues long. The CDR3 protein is CTSSSETSGWGETQYS. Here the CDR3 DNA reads TGTACCAGCAGCTCGGAAACTAGCGGCTGGGGAGAGACCCAGTACTCC.

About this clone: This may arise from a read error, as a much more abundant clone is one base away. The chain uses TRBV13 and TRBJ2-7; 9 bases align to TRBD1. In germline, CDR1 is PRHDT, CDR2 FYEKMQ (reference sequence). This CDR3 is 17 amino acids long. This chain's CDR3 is CTSSTKGGDRASYEQYF. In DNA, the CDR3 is TGTACCAGCAGCACCAAAGGGGGGGACAGGGCCTCCTACGAGCAGTACTTC.

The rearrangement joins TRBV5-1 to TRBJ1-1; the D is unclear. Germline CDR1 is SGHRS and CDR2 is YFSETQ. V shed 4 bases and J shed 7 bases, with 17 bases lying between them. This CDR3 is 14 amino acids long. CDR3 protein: CASSLGGPAGEAFF. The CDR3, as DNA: TGCGCCAGCAGCCTCGGAGGGCCCGCGGGTGAAGCTTTCTTT.

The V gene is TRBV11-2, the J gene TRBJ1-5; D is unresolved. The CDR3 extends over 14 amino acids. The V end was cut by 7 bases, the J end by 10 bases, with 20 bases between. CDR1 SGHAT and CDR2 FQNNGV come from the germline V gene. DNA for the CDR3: TGTGCCAGCACCGCCGCGACAAACAATAATCCCCAGCATTTT. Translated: CASTAATNNNPQHF.

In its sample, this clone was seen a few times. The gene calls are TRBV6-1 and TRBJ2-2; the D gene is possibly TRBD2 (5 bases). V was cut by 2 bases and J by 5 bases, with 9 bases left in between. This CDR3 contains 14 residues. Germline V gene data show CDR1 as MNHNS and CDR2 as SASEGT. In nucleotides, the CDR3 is TGTGCCAGCAGTGAAAGGAGGCAAACCGGGGAGCTGTTTTTT. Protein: CASSERRQTGELFF.

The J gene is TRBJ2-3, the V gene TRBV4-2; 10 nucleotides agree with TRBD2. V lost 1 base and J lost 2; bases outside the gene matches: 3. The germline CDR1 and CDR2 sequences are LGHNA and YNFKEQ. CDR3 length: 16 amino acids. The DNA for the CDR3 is TGTGCCAGCAGCCAAGTAAGCGGGGGGGCCACAGATACGCAGTATTTT. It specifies CASSQVSGGATDTQYF.

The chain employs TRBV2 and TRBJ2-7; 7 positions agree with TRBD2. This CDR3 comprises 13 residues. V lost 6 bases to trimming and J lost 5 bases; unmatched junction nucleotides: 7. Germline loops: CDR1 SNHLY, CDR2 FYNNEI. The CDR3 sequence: CASRNPGRDEQYV. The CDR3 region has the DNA TGTGCCAGCAGGAACCCAGGGAGGGACGAGCAGTACGTC.

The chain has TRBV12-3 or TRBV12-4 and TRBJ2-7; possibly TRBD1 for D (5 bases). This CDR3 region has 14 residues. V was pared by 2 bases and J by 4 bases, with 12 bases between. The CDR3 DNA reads TGTGCCAGCAGTTTACAGGGAAGTCGATACGAGCAGTACTTC. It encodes CASSLQGSRYEQYF.

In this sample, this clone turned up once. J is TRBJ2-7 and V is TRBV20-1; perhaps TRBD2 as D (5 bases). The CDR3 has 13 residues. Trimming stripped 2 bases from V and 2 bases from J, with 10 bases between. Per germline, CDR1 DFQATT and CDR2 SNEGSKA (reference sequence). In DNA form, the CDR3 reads TGCAGTGCTAGAAGCGGAGTAACCTACGAGCAGTACTTC. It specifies CSARSGVTYEQYF.

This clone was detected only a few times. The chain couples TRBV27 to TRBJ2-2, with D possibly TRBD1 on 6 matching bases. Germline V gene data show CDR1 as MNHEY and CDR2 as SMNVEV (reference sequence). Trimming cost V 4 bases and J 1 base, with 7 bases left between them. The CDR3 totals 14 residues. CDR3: CASSSGQNTGELFF. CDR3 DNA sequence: TGTGCCAGCAGTTCGGGACAGAACACCGGGGAGCTGTTTTTT.

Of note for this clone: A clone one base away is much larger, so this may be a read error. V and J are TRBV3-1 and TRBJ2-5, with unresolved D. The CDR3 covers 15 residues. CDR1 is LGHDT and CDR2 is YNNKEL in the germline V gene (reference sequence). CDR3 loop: CAGSQGVGGSETQYF. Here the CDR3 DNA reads TGTGCCGGCAGCCAAGGTGTAGGCGGCTCAGAGACCCAGTACTTC.

This CDR3 is CASSARPYEQYF. The CDR3 DNA reads TGCGCCAGCAGCGCCCGGCCCTACGAGCAGTACTTC. This sequence joins TRBV5-1 and TRBJ2-7, with unresolved D. Trimming took off 4 bases at V and 2 bases at J, with 7 bases between the two ends. Germline CDR1 and CDR2: SGHRS and YFSETQ. The CDR3 totals 12 residues.

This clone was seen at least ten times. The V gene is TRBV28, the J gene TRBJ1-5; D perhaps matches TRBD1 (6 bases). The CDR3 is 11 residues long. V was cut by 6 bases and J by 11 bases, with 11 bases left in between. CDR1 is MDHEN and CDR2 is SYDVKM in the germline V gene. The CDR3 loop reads CASRRGGAQHF. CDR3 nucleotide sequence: TGTGCCAGCAGAAGGGGGGGGGCCCAGCATTTT.

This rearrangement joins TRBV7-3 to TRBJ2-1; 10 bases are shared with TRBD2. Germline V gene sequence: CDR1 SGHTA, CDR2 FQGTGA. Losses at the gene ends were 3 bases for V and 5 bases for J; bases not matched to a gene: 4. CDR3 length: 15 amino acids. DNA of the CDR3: TGTGCCAGCAGCTTCAACCTAGCGGGGGACAATGAGCAGTTCTTC. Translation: CASSFNLAGDNEQFF.

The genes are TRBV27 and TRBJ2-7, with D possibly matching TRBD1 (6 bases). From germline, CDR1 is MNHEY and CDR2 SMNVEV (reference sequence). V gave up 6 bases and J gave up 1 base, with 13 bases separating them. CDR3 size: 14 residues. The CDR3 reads CASSEQGYSYEQYF. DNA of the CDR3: TGTGCCAGCAGCGAACAGGGATATTCCTACGAGCAGTACTTC.

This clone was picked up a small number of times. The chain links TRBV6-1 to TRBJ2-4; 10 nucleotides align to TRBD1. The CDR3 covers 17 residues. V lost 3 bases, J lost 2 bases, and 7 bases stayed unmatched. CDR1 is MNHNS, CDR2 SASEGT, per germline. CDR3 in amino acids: CASSDRQGARTKNIQYF. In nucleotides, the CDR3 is TGTGCCAGCAGTGACCGACAGGGGGCTCGGACCAAAAACATTCAGTACTTC.

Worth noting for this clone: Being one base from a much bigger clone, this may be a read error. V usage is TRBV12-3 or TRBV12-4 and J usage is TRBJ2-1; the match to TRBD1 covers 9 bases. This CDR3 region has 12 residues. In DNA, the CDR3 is TGTGCCAGCAGTTTGGCCGGGACAGGGTGGTCCTTC. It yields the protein CASSLAGTGWSF.

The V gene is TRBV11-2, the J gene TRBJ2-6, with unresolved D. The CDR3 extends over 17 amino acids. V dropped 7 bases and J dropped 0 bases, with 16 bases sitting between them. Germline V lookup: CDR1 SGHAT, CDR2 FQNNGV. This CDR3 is CASNLVAGPSGANVLTF. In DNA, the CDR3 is TGTGCCAGCAACCTCGTCGCCGGCCCCTCTGGGGCCAACGTCCTGACTTTC.

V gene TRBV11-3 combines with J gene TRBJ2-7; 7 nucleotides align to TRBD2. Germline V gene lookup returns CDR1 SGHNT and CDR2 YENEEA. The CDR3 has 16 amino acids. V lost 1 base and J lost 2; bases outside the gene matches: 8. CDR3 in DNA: TGTGCCAGCAGCTTAGTACAAGGGGAGGGTGCCTACGAGCAGTACTTC. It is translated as CASSLVQGEGAYEQYF.

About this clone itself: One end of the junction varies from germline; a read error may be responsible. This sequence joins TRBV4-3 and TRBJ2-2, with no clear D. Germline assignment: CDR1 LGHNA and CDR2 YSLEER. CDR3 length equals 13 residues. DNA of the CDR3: TGCGCCAGCAGCCAAGGAGTAGGCGTGGAGCTATTTTTT. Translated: CASSQGVGVELFF.

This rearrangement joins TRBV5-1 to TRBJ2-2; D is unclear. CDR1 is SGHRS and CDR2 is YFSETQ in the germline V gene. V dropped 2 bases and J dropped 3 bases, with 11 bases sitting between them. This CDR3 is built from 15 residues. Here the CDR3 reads CASSLPLGDTGELFF. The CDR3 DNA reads TGCGCCAGCAGCTTACCGCTGGGTGACACCGGGGAGCTGTTTTTT. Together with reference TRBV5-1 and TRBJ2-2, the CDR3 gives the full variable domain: KAGVTQTPRYLIKTRGQQVTLSCSPISGHRSVSWYQQTPGQGLQFLFEYFSETQRNKGNFPGRFSGRQFSNSRSEMNVSTLELGDSALYLCASSLPLGDTGELFFGEGSRLTVL.